This T cell receptor (beta chain) was identified in a study of blood T cell repertoires in COVID-19. Assay used: immunoSEQ multiplex PCR; TCRdb lists only in-frame clones, some missing. The sample lists approximately 300,000 clones, 80% to 95% occurring once. Notes on this clone: The junction departs from germline at one end; a sequencing error may be responsible.

CDR3 length: 15 residues. Germline CDR1 MDHEN, CDR2 SYDVKM. Sequencing input: peripheral blood. This receptor was identified in a woman aged 25-40 years with COVID-19, enrolled during active disease. The J gene is TRBJ2-7, the V gene TRBV28; possible D gene TRBD2, 5 bases. The CDR3 DNA reads TGTGCCAGCAGTTTATATTCGGGAAATTCCTACGGGCAGTACTTC. It codes for CASSLYSGNSYGQYF.